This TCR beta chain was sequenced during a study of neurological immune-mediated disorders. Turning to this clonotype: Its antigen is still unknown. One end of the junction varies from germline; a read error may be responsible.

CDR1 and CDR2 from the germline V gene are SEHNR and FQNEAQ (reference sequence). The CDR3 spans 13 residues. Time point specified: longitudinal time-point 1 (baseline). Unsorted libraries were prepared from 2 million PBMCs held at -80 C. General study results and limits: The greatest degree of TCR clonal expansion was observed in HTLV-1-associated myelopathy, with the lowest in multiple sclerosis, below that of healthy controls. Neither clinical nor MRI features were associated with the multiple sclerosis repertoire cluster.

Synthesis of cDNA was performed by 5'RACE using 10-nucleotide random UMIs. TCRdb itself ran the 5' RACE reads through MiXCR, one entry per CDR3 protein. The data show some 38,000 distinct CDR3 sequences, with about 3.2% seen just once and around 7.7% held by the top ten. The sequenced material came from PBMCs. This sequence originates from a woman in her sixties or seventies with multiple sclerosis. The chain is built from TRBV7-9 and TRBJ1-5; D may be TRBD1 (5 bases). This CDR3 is CASAGLSDKTQNF. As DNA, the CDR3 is TGTGCCAGCGCGGGACTCAGTGATAAGACCCAGAATTTT.